One and the same sample provided the 5 T cell receptor beta chains below, sequenced in a study of blood T cell repertoires in COVID-19. The assay was immunoSEQ multiplex PCR, and TCRdb's table has in-frame clones only and misses some. The sample lists some 14,000 clones; roughly 89% were seen once. The material sequenced was peripheral blood. These receptors originate from a woman between 70 and 85 years old in a cohort sampled during active or convalescent COVID-19.

This chain links TRBV7-9 with TRBJ2-5, with 10 bases aligning to TRBD2. CDR1 and CDR2 (germline): SEHNR, FQNEAQ (reference sequence). Unmatched junction bases numbered 11, after V lost 5 bases and J lost 5 bases. The CDR3 sequence is 16 residues long. The CDR3 spells CASSPQRGGLVETQYF. CDR3 in DNA: TGTGCCAGCAGCCCACAGCGGGGGGGATTAGTGGAGACCCAGTACTTC. The whole variable domain, remainder taken from reference TRBV7-9 and TRBJ2-5, is DTGVSQNPRHKITKRGQNVTFRCDPISEHNRLYWYRQTLGQGPEFLTYFQNEAQLEKSRLLSDRFSAERPKGSFSTLEIQRTEQGDSAMYLCASSPQRGGLVETQYFGPGTRLLVL.

The rearrangement links TRBV11-3 to TRBJ2-6, with 9 bases matching TRBD2. Germline CDR1 reads SGHNT; CDR2 reads YENEEA. V trimming: 2 bases; J trimming: 4 bases; junction bases outside the gene matches: 6. The CDR3 is made up of 17 amino acids. CDR3 amino acids: CASSLRGGGAGANVLTF. The CDR3 DNA sequence: TGTGCCAGCAGCTTACGGGGCGGGGGGGCGGGGGCCAACGTCCTGACTTTC.

The chain recombines TRBV2 with TRBJ1-2; 7 nucleotides align to TRBD1. This CDR3 has 15 amino acids. Germline trimming cut 6 bases from V and 5 bases from J; bases unmatched to any gene: 12. Germline V gene lookup returns CDR1 SNHLY and CDR2 FYNNEI. The CDR3 coding sequence is TGTGCCAGCAGGCCGGGACAGAACGTACATTATGGCTACACCTTC. This translates into CASRPGQNVHYGYTF.

The rearrangement uses TRBV5-4 and TRBJ2-7; tentatively, D is TRBD2 (5 bases). CDR1 and CDR2 from the germline V gene are SGHNT and YYREEE (reference sequence). Trimming removed 4 bases at V and 0 bases at J, with 11 bases between. This CDR3 has 14 amino acids. Written as DNA, the CDR3 is TGTGCCAGCAGCGCGGGCGCGGGCTCCTACGAGCAGTACTTC. It translates to CASSAGAGSYEQYF.

The V gene is TRBV29-1, the J gene TRBJ1-1; a possible D gene is TRBD1 (6 bases). The germline gives CDR1 SQVTM, CDR2 ANQGSEA. V was cut by 5 bases and J by 1 base, with 14 bases left in between. The CDR3 sequence is 14 residues long. DNA of the CDR3: TGCAGCGTTCGGGGGGCCGAGGGGAACACTGAAGCTTTCTTT. The encoded protein is CSVRGAEGNTEAFF.